This T cell receptor (beta chain) was captured in a study of technical replicates of blood from four donors. The germline gives CDR1 MNHNS, CDR2 SASEGT. The CDR3 has 15 amino acids. Trimming removed 4 bases at V and 7 bases at J, with 16 bases between. This table comes from immunoSEQ multiplex PCR, and its TCRdb copy is limited to in-frame clones, with some not included. The table records some 93,000 clones, around 96% of them present only once. This receptor was obtained from a human donor in good health. V gene TRBV6-1 combines with J gene TRBJ2-2, with D possibly matching TRBD1 (5 bases). The sample comprised T cells isolated from PBMCs. CDR3: CASSVTLVTGGELFF. CDR3 bases: TGTGCCAGCAGTGTCACGTTAGTCACAGGCGGGGAGCTGTTTTTT.